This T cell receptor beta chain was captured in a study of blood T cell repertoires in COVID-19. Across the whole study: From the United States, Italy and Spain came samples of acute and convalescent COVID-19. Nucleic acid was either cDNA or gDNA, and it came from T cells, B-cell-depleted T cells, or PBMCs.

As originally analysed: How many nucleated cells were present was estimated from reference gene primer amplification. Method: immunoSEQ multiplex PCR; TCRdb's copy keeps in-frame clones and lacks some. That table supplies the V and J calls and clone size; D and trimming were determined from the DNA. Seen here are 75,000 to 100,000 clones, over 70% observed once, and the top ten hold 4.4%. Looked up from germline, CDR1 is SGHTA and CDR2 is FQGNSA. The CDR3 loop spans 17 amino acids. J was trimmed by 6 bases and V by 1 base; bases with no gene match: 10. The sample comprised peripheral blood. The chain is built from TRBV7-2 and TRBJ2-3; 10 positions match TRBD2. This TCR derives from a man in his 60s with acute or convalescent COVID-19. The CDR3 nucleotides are TGTGCCAGCAGCTTAGGCCTAGCGGGAGCTAGCATGGATACGCAGTATTTT. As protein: CASSLGLAGASMDTQYF.